The clone carrying this T cell receptor beta chain was recorded once. Original handling: Amplification from reference gene primers served as the basis for estimated nucleated cell counts. Using immunoSEQ multiplex PCR, the repertoire was profiled, and TCRdb retains in-frame clones only, with some absent. Clonal size and the V and J genes are those of that table, whereas D and trimming came from the DNA. The sample has more than 60,000 clones; 90% are singletons. The data belong to a study of blood T cell repertoires in COVID-19. About the research overall: The United States, Italy and Spain were the sources of the acute and convalescent COVID-19 samples. Sample material is recorded as cDNA or gDNA derived from T cells, B-cell-depleted T cells, or PBMCs.

V lost 5 bases, J lost 1 base, and 13 bases lay in between. Germline V gene sequence: CDR1 MNHEY, CDR2 SMNVEV (reference sequence). CDR3 length equals 15 residues. The rearrangement joins TRBV27 to TRBJ2-3; D perhaps matches TRBD1 (5 bases). The TCR was taken from a man in his fifties with acute or convalescent COVID-19. The specimen sequenced was peripheral blood. The CDR3 reads CASSLSGQGTDTQYF. CDR3 nucleotide sequence: TGTGCCAGCAGTCTCTCAGGGCAGGGCACAGATACGCAGTATTTT.